Presented here are 6 T cell receptor beta chains from one specimen sequenced in a study of blood T cell repertoires in COVID-19. The method was immunoSEQ multiplex PCR; TCRdb's version includes in-frame clones alone and lacks a portion of them. This sample yields about 150,000 clones, of which roughly 78% are seen a single time; roughly 1.5% belongs to the top ten. Sequenced input: peripheral blood. The receptors here all came from a man older than 75 with acute or convalescent COVID-19.

The V gene is TRBV19, the J gene TRBJ1-4; TRBD1 might be the D (6 bases). The V end lost 3 bases, the J end lost 8 bases, and 16 bases lay between the germline ends. This CDR3 has 15 amino acids. CDR1 is LNHDA, CDR2 SQIVND, per germline (reference sequence). The CDR3 is CASSISGQGKEKLFF. The CDR3 bases are TGTGCCAGTAGTATTTCGGGGCAGGGGAAGGAAAAACTGTTTTTT.

DNA for the CDR3: TGCGCCAGCAGCTTGGCCCGGGTACGGGATCAGCCCCAGCATTTT. It codes for CASSLARVRDQPQHF. The rearrangement joins TRBV5-1 to TRBJ1-5, with D unresolved. Germline CDR1 reads SGHRS; CDR2 reads YFSETQ. The CDR3 length is 15 residues. Trimming left V 0 bases short and J 5 bases short, with 12 bases between.

The rearrangement links TRBV7-9 to TRBJ2-2; 8 bases line up with TRBD1. J lost 6 bases, V lost 5 bases, and 8 bases had no gene match. Germline V lookup: CDR1 SEHNR, CDR2 FQNEAQ (reference sequence). The CDR3 totals 15 residues. The CDR3 region is CASSGRTGSPGELFF. The CDR3 DNA follows: TGTGCCAGCAGCGGAAGGACAGGGTCCCCCGGGGAGCTGTTTTTT.

The genes are TRBV7-6 and TRBJ2-5, with D unresolved. Trimming left V 1 base short and J 1 base short, with 7 bases between. The germline V gene encodes CDR1 SGHVS and CDR2 FNYEAQ. The CDR3 covers 14 residues. In DNA form, the CDR3 reads TGTGCCAGCAGCTTAGAATGGGCCCAAGAGACCCAGTACTTC. It is translated as CASSLEWAQETQYF.

This chain connects TRBV23-1 to TRBJ1-2; D call uncertain. TRBV23-1 is known as an ORF, though its function is uncertain. The CDR3 is 15 amino acids. Trimming left V 5 bases short and J 6 bases short, with 19 bases between. CDR3 in DNA: TGCGCCAGCAGTTCCCGATCGCAGGCCTCTCATGGCTACACCTTC. This encodes CASSSRSQASHGYTF.

Note on this clone: Compared with germline, one end of the junction differs, possibly owing to a read error. V is TRBV19 and J is TRBJ2-3; the match to TRBD2 covers 11 bases. The germline V gene encodes CDR1 LNHDA and CDR2 SQIVND (reference sequence). The CDR3 is 15 residues long. The CDR3, as DNA: TGTGCCAGTAGAATAGCGGGGGGGCGCACAGATACGCAGTATTTT. It specifies CASRIAGGRTDTQYF.